Below are 16 T cell receptor beta chains sequenced from a single sample in a study of identical twins. TCRdb recomputed calls from the 5' RACE reads with MiXCR, one row per CDR3 protein. The table lists roughly 250,000 distinct CDR3 sequences, 7% to 8.5% of them singletons. The data also belong to a second study, concerning yellow fever vaccine responses in identical twins.

The sample comprised CD8+ T cells sorted from blood. Receptors were obtained from a woman under 30 in good health.

V usage is TRBV7-6 and J usage is TRBJ2-3; 7 positions match TRBD2. Germline CDR1 SGHVS, CDR2 FNYEAQ. With 1 base clipped from V and 0 bases from J, the junction kept 7 bases outside the gene matches. The CDR3 spans 17 residues. The CDR3 loop is CASSLGSLADSTDTQYF. The CDR3, as DNA: TGTGCCAGCAGCTTAGGGAGTCTAGCGGATAGCACAGATACGCAGTATTTT.

This clonotype was counted between two and nine times. The chain uses TRBV7-9 and TRBJ2-1; 10 nucleotides agree with TRBD1. The CDR3 is made up of 13 amino acids. V lost 8 bases to trimming and J lost 6 bases; unmatched junction nucleotides: 4. Germline CDR1 SEHNR, CDR2 FQNEAQ (reference sequence). CDR3 sequence reads: CASGGQGINEQFF. DNA of the CDR3: TGTGCCAGCGGGGGACAGGGGATCAATGAGCAGTTCTTC. Based on the CDR3 plus reference TRBV7-9 and TRBJ2-1, the full variable domain is DTGVSQNPRHKITKRGQNVTFRCDPISEHNRLYWYRQTLGQGPEFLTYFQNEAQLEKSRLLSDRFSAERPKGSFSTLEIQRTEQGDSAMYLCASGGQGINEQFFGPGTRLTVL.

This chain uses TRBV12-3 or TRBV12-4 with TRBJ2-1, with D uncertain. Trimming pared 5 bases from V and 1 base from J, leaving 12 bases between. CDR3 length: 15 residues. This chain's CDR3 is CASSPHGGSYNEQFF. DNA for the CDR3: TGTGCCAGCAGTCCCCATGGCGGTTCCTACAATGAGCAGTTCTTC.

This clonotype was counted between two and nine times. J is TRBJ1-2 and V is TRBV20-1; D unclear. The V gene lost 5 bases and the J gene lost 0 bases, with 10 bases spanning the gap. Germline V gene data show CDR1 as DFQATT and CDR2 as SNEGSKA (reference sequence). This CDR3 spans 13 amino acids. Here the CDR3 DNA reads TGCAGTGCTTCCGACGGTACTAACTATGGCTACACCTTC. It translates to CSASDGTNYGYTF.

This clonotype was found a few times. V and J are TRBV27 and TRBJ2-7; 8 nucleotides match TRBD2. Losses at the gene ends were 3 bases for V and 3 bases for J; bases not matched to a gene: 7. Germline V gene sequence: CDR1 MNHEY, CDR2 SMNVEV (reference sequence). CDR3 length: 15 amino acids. The CDR3 DNA reads TGTGCCAGCAGTTTCTACGGGAGGGCCTTCTACGAGCAGTACTTC. Amino acids: CASSFYGRAFYEQYF.

The V and J genes are TRBV11-1 and TRBJ1-5; D unresolved. Germline V lookup: CDR1 SGHAT, CDR2 FQDESV (reference sequence). V lost 5 bases to trimming and J lost 5 bases, with 10 bases between them. This CDR3 has 13 residues. The CDR3 sequence is CASSPGLDQPQHF. For the CDR3, the DNA is TGTGCCAGCAGCCCTGGGCTCGATCAGCCCCAGCATTTT.

V is TRBV24-1 and J is TRBJ1-5; D gene ambiguous. The CDR3 extends over 16 amino acids. CDR1 KGHDR and CDR2 SFDVKD come from the germline V gene. Deletions cut 3 bases from V and 9 bases from J, with 20 bases between. The DNA for the CDR3 is TGTGCCACCAGTGATACACCCCCTCTTGGCCCGAGGCCCCAGCATTTT. Translation: CATSDTPPLGPRPQHF.

The rearrangement links TRBV10-1 to TRBJ2-5; TRBD2 is a possible D gene (5 bases). The CDR3 runs 15 residues. Germline loops: CDR1 WNHNN, CDR2 SYGVQD (reference sequence). Trimming removed 0 bases at V and 5 bases at J, with 13 bases between. CDR3 coding DNA: TGCGCCAGCAGTGAGTCCCCGTCTTCGGGGGAGACCCAGTACTTC. Amino acids: CASSESPSSGETQYF.

The table lists this clonotype with a few counts. The chain carries TRBV7-9 and TRBJ2-7; 7 nucleotides match TRBD1. V was clipped by 3 bases and J by 6 bases; unmatched bases: 5. The CDR3 is 13 residues long. The germline CDR1 and CDR2 sequences are SEHNR and FQNEAQ (reference sequence). DNA for the CDR3: TGTGCCAGCAGCTTGGGGACAGTAAGCGAGCAGTACGTC. It encodes CASSLGTVSEQYV.

This clonotype was detected a few times. The rearrangement links TRBV9 to TRBJ2-1; the D call may be TRBD1 or TRBD2 (5 bases each). In germline, CDR1 is SGDLS, CDR2 YYNGEE. The CDR3 is made up of 14 amino acids. V gave up 0 bases and J gave up 8 bases, with 12 bases separating them. CDR3 residues: CASSVEAGRDEQFF. In DNA form, the CDR3 reads TGTGCCAGCAGCGTAGAGGCAGGGCGGGATGAGCAGTTCTTC.

The V call is TRBV3-1, the J call TRBJ2-1; D might be TRBD1 or TRBD2, each matching 6 bases. Germline CDR1 is LGHDT and CDR2 is YNNKEL (reference sequence). The V end lost 0 bases, the J end lost 4 bases, and 16 bases lay between the germline ends. CDR3 length equals 17 residues. The CDR3 reads CASSQDVRGPAYNEQFF. In nucleotides, the CDR3 is TGTGCCAGCAGCCAAGATGTTCGGGGGCCAGCATACAATGAGCAGTTCTTC.

This clonotype was recorded a few times. V is TRBV12-3 or TRBV12-4 and J is TRBJ2-1, with a possible D match to TRBD2 (5 bases). The CDR3 is 13 amino acids. Trimming pared 6 bases from V and 13 bases from J, leaving 19 bases between. The CDR3 coding sequence is TGTGCCAGCAGCCCGACTACGACTGGGTTCCAGTTCTTC. The encoded protein is CASSPTTTGFQFF.

This clonotype came up a few times. The chain carries TRBV14 and TRBJ1-1; 8 bases are a match to TRBD1. Germline V gene sequence: CDR1 SGHDN, CDR2 FVKESK. V lost 2 bases and J lost 0; bases outside the gene matches: 8. The CDR3 consists of 17 residues. The CDR3 loop is CASSQYGTGGMNTEAFF. CDR3 in DNA: TGTGCCAGCAGCCAATACGGCACAGGGGGTATGAACACTGAAGCTTTCTTT.

The rearrangement uses TRBV7-6 and TRBJ2-2; 7 positions match TRBD1. The CDR3 length is 14 residues. The trim removed 5 bases at V and 7 bases at J, leaving 7 bases unmatched. The V gene's germline CDR1 is SGHVS and CDR2 FNYEAQ. Written as DNA, the CDR3 is TGTGCCAGCAGCAATACAGGGGACCTCGGGGAGCTGTTTTTT. It codes for CASSNTGDLGELFF.

A few counts support this clonotype. This chain links TRBV7-2 with TRBJ2-1; 8 bases fit TRBD1. Germline V gives CDR1 SGHTA, CDR2 FQGNSA. The trim removed 5 bases at V and 5 bases at J, leaving 11 bases unmatched. The CDR3 consists of 16 residues. CDR3 sequence: CASSPGWGQVNNEQFF. Written as DNA, the CDR3 is TGTGCCAGCAGCCCGGGGTGGGGACAGGTTAACAATGAGCAGTTCTTC.

This chain joins TRBV18 and TRBJ2-1; perhaps TRBD2 as D (6 bases). Trimming left V 3 bases short and J 13 bases short, with 16 bases between. Per the germline V gene, CDR1 is KGHSH and CDR2 is LQKENI. The length of the CDR3 is 13 residues. For the CDR3, the DNA is TGTGCCAGCTCACCCATGGGGACGGGAGACCAGTTCTTC. It yields the protein CASSPMGTGDQFF.